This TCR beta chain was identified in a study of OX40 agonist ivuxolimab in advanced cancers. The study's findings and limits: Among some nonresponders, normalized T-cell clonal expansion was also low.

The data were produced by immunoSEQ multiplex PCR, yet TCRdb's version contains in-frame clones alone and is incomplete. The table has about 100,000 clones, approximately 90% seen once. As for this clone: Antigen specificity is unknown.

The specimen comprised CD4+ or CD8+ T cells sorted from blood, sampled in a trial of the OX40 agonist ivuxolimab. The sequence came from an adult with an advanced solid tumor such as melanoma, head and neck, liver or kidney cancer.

CDR3 bases: TGTGCCAGCAGGGCTGGGACAGGGGCGGCTGGCTACACCTTC. This translates into CASRAGTGAAGYTF. The chain couples TRBV6-5 to TRBJ1-2, with TRBD1 matching over 10 bases. The ends lost 6 bases at V and 7 bases at J; junction bases unmatched: 8. This CDR3 is built from 14 residues. CDR1 MNHEY and CDR2 SVGAGI come from the germline V gene.